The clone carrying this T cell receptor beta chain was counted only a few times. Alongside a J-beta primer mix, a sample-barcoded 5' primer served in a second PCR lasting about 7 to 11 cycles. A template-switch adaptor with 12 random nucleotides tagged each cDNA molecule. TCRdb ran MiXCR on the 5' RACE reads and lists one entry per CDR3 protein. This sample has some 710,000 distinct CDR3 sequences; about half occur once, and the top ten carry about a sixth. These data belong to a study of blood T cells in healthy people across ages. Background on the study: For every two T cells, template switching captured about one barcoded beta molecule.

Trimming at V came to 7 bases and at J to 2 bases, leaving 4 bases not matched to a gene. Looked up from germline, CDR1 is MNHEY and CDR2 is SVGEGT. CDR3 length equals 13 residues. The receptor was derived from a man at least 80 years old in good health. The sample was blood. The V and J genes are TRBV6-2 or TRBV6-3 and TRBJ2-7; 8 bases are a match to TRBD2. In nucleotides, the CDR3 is TGTGCCAGCAATCTAGCGGGCGCCTACGAGCAGTACTTC. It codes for CASNLAGAYEQYF.